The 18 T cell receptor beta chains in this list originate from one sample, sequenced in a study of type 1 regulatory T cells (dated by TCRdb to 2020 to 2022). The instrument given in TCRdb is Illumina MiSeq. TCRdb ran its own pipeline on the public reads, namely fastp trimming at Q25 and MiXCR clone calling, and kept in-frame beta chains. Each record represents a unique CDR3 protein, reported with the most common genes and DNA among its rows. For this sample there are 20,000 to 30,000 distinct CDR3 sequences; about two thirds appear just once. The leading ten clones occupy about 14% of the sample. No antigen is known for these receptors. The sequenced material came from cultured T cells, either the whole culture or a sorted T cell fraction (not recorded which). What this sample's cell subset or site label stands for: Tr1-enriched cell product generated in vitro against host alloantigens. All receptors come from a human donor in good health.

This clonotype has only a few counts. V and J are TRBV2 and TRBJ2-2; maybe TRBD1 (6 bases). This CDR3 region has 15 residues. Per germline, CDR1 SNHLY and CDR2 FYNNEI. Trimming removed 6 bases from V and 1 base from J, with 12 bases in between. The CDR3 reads CASRRQGMNTGELFF. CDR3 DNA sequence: TGTGCCAGCAGACGCCAGGGGATGAACACCGGGGAGCTGTTTTTT.

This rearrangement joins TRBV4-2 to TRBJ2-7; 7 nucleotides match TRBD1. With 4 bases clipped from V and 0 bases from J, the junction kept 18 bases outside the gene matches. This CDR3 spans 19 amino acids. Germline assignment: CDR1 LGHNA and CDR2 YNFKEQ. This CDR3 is CASSRAGTVPLISSYEQYF. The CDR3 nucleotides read TGTGCCAGCAGCCGTGCCGGGACAGTTCCTTTAATAAGCTCCTACGAGCAGTACTTC.

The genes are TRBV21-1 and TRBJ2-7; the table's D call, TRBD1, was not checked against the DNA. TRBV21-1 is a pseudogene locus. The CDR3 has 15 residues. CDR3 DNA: TGTGCCAGCAGCAAAGCTCCGCAGGGGAGGCACGAGCAGTACTTC. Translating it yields CASSKAPQGRHEQYF.

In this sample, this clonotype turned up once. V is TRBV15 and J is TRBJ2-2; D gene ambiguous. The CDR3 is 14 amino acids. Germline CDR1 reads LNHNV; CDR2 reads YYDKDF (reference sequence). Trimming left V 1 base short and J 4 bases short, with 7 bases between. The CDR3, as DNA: TGTGCCACCAGCAGAGTGGGCGGCACCGGGGAGCTGTTTTTT. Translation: CATSRVGGTGELFF. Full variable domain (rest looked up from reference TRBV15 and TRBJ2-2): DAMVIQNPRYQVTQFGKPVTLSCSQTLNHNVMYWYQQKSSQAPKLLFHYYDKDFNNEADTPDNFQSRRPNTSFCFLDIRSPGLGDTAMYLCATSRVGGTGELFFGEGSRLTVL.

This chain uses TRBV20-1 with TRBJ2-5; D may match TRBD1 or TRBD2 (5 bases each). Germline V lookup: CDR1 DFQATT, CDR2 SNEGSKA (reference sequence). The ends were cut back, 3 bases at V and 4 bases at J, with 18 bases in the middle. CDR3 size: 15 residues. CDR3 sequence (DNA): TGCAGTGCTAGCCCTGACGGGGCTGGCGGAGAGACCCAGTACTTC. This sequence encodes CSASPDGAGGETQYF.

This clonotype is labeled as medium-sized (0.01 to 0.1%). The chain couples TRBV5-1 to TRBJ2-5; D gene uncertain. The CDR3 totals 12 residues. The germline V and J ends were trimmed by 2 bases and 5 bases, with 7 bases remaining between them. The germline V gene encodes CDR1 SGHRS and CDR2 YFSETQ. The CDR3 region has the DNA TGCGCCAGCAGCTTCTACGGGGAGACCCAGTACTTC. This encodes CASSFYGETQYF.

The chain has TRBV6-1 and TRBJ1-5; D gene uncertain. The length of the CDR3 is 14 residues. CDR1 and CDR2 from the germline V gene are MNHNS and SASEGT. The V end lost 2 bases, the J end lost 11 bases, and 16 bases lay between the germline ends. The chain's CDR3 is CASSEFVSVNSQHF. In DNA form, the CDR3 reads TGTGCCAGCAGTGAATTTGTTTCGGTTAATTCCCAGCATTTT.

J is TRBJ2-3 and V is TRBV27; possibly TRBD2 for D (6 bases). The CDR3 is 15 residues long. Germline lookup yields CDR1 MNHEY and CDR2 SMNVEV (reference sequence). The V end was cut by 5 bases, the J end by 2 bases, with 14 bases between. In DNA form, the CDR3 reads TGTGCCAGCAGTGGGCAGGGACTGAACACAGATACGCAGTATTTT. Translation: CASSGQGLNTDTQYF.

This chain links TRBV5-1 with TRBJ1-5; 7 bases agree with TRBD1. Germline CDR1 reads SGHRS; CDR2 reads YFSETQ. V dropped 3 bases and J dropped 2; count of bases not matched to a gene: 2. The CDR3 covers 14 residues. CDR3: CASSSGTGNQPQHF. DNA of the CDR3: TGCGCCAGCAGCTCGGGGACAGGCAATCAGCCCCAGCATTTT.

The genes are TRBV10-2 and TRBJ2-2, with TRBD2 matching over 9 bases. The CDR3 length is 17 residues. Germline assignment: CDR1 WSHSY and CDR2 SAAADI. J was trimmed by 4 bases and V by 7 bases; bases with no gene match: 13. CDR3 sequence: CASTGQRGVQGTGELFF. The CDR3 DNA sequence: TGCGCCAGCACCGGCCAGCGGGGGGTCCAAGGCACCGGGGAGCTGTTTTTT.

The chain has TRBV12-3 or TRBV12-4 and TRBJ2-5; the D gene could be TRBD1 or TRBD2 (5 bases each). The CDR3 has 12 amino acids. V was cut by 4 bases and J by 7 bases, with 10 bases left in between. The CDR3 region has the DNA TGTGCCAGCAGTTCCCCAGGGACGACCCAGTACTTC. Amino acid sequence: CASSSPGTTQYF.

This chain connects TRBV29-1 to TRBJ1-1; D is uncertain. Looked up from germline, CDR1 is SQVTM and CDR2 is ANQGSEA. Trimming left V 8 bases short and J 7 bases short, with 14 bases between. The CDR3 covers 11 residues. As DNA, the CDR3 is TGCAGCCCGTCAAGGGAGGGTGAAGCTTTCTTT. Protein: CSPSREGEAFF. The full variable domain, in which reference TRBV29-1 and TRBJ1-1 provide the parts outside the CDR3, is SAVISQKPSRDICQRGTSLTIQCQVDSQVTMMFWYRQQPGQSLTLIATANQGSEATYESGFVIDKFPISRPNLTFSTLTVSNMSPEDSSIYLCSPSREGEAFFGQGTRLTVV.

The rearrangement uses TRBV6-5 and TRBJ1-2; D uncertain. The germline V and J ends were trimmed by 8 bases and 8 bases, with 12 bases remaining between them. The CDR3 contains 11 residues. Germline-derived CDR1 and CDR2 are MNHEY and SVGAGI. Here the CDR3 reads CASSWGRGYTF. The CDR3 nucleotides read TGTGCCAGCTCATGGGGTAGGGGCTACACCTTC.

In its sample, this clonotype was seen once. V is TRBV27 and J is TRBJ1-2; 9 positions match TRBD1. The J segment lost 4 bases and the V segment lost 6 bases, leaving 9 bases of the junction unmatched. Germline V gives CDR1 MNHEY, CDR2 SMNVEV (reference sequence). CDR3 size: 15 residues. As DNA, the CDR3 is TGTGCCAGCAGACCCCGGACGACAGGGGGCTATGGCTACACCTTC. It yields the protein CASRPRTTGGYGYTF.

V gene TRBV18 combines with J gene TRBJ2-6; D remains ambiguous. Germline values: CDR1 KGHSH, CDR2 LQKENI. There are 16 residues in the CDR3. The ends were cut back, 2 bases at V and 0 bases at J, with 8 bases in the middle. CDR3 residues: CASSPASNSGANVLTF. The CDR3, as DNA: TGTGCCAGCTCACCAGCCTCTAACTCTGGGGCCAACGTCCTGACTTTC. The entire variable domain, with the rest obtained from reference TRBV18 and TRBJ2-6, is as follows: NAGVMQNPRHLVRRRGQEARLRCSPMKGHSHVYWYRQLPEEGLKFMVYLQKENIIDESGMPKERFSAEFPKEGPSILRIQQVVRGDSAAYFCASSPASNSGANVLTFGAGSRLTVL.

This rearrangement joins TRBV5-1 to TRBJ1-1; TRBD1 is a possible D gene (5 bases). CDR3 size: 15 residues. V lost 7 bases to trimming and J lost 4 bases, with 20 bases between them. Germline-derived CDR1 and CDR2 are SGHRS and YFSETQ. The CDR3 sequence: CASRRSTGGGTEAFF. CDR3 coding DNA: TGCGCCAGCCGTCGCTCAACGGGGGGGGGCACTGAAGCTTTCTTT.

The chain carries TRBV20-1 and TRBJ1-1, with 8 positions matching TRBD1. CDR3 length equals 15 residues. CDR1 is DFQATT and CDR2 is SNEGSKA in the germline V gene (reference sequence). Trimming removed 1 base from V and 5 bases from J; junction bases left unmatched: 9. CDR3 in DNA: TGCAGTGCTAGAGTATCAGGGGGCGGTAGTACTGAAGCTTTCTTT. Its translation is CSARVSGGGSTEAFF.

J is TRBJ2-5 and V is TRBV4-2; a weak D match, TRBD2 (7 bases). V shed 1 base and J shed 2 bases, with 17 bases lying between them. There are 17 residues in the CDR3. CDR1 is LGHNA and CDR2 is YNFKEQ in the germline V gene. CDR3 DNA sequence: TGTGCCAGCAGCCAAGCCCACCCGGGGGGCAGGCAAGAGACCCAGTACTTC. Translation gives CASSQAHPGGRQETQYF.